This record covers a single TCR beta chain. TCRdb passed the RT-PCR reads through MiXCR, listing each CDR3 protein once. The table records about 680,000 distinct CDR3 sequences, about 14% of them present only once. The sequenced sample consisted of memory CD4+ T cells from blood. This TCR came from a female donor in good health, serving as a healthy control.

Written as DNA, the CDR3 is TGCGCCAGCAGCTCGGGAGGGGGCCGGGGCACAGATACGCAGTATTTT. Protein product: CASSSGGGRGTDTQYF. The chain couples TRBV5-1 to TRBJ2-3; possibly TRBD2 for D (8 bases). Per the germline V gene, CDR1 is SGHRS and CDR2 is YFSETQ. With 3 bases removed from V and 1 base from J, the gap between germline ends came to 15 bases. This CDR3 region has 16 residues.